A single TCR beta chain is shown here with its context. What it binds is unknown. Each subset's genomic DNA was shared equally among a number of immunoSEQ plates. Libraries were prepared by immunoSEQ multiplex PCR; TCRdb keeps only in-frame clonotypes and omits some of them. The table lists 2 million to 2.5 million clones, under 95% of them singletons. The CDR3 length is 16 residues. Germline V lookup: CDR1 SGHRS, CDR2 YFSETQ. The V segment lost 2 bases and the J segment 4 bases; nucleotides outside the gene matches: 9. These data originate in a study of shared clonotypes between healthy human individuals. Study as a whole: Three plates were used per donor for CD4 naive, three for CD4 memory, two for CD8 naive and one for CD8 memory. Whole-study results and caveats: Lower generation probabilities were found for non-shared clonotypes than for those shared by all four donors. Memory subsets generally showed smaller estimated richness than naive subsets did.

The chain links TRBV5-1 to TRBJ2-3; TRBD2 matches at 8 bases. The source material was naive CD4+ T cells from PBMCs. Subset reported: CD45RA+ positively selected. The clonotype originates from a man aged 18 to 35 in good health. Some clones in this sample may be carry-over from other donors' samples. CDR3 DNA sequence: TGCGCCAGCAGCTTACTCGACGGGAGGGCCGCAGATACGCAGTATTTT. This gives the protein CASSLLDGRAADTQYF.